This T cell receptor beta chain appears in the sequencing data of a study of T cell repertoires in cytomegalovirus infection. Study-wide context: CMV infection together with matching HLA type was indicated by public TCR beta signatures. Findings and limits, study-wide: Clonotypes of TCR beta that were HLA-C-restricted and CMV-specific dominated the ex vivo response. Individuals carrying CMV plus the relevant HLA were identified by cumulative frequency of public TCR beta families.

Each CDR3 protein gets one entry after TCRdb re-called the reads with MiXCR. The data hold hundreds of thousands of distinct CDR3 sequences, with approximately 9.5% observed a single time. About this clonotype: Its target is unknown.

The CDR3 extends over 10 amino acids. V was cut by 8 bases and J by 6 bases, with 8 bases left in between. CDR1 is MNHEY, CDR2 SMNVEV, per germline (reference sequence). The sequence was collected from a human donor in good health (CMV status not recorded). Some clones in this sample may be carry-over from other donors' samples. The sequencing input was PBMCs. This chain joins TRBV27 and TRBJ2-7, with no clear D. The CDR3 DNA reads TGTGCCAGCGGAATACCCGAGCAGTACTTC. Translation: CASGIPEQYF.